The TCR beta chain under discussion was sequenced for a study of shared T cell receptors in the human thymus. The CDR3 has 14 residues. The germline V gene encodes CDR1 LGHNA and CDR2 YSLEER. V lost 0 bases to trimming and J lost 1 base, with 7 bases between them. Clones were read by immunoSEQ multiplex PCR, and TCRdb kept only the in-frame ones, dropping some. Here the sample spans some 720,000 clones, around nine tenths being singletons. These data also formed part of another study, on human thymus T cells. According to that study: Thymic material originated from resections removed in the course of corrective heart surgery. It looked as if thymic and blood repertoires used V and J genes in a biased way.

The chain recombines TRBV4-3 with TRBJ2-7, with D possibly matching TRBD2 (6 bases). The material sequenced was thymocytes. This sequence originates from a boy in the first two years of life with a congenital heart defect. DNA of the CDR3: TGCGCCAGCAGCCAAGACCTAGCGTCCTACGAGCAGTACTTC. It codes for CASSQDLASYEQYF.